What follows are 12 T cell receptor beta chains derived from one specimen sequenced in a study of shared clonotypes between healthy human individuals. Only in-frame clones appear in the TCRdb table, and some are missing; sequencing was by immunoSEQ multiplex PCR. The sample consists of 1.4 million or so clones, 98% of them appearing once. The specimen sequenced was naive CD4+ T cells sorted from blood. The subset here: CD45RA+ positively selected. These receptors all stem from a man younger than 45 in good health.

The V call is TRBV30, the J call TRBJ2-3; 7 positions match TRBD2. The length of the CDR3 is 15 residues. J gave up 1 base and V 3 bases, and 7 bases lay outside the gene matches. Germline-derived CDR1 and CDR2 are GTSNPN and SVGIG (reference sequence). As DNA, the CDR3 is TGTGCCTGGAGCCTGGGAACTAGCGGCACAGATACGCAGTATTTT. As protein: CAWSLGTSGTDTQYF.

The chain recombines TRBV5-4 with TRBJ2-7, with D unclear. Germline-derived CDR1 and CDR2 are SGHNT and YYREEE (reference sequence). Trimming removed 4 bases at V and 0 bases at J, with 8 bases between. The CDR3 extends over 13 amino acids. The CDR3 protein is CASSDPSSYEQYF. The DNA of the CDR3 is TGTGCCAGCAGCGATCCCAGCTCCTACGAGCAGTACTTC.

This clone was found once. The gene calls are TRBV4-3 and TRBJ1-2, with a weak D call TRBD1 (5 bases). From germline, CDR1 is LGHNA and CDR2 YSLEER. The V and J ends lost 1 base and 8 bases respectively, with 14 bases between them. The CDR3 extends over 14 amino acids. CDR3 nucleotides: TGCGCCAGCAGCCAAGCCCTAGGGGCAACGGGCTACACCTTC. It yields the protein CASSQALGATGYTF.

V gene TRBV18 combines with J gene TRBJ2-7; 11 nucleotides agree with TRBD1. J was trimmed by 0 bases and V by 6 bases; bases with no gene match: 16. This CDR3 has 19 residues. Germline V lookup: CDR1 KGHSH, CDR2 LQKENI. The CDR3 here is CASSPQRGTGGRSSYEQYF. CDR3 DNA sequence: TGTGCCAGCTCTCCTCAGAGGGGGACAGGGGGTCGTAGCTCCTACGAGCAGTACTTC.

Comments on this clone: Other DNA sequences of this sample code for an identical CDR3. J is TRBJ2-7 and V is TRBV5-4, with D possibly TRBD1 on 6 matching bases. Germline V gene sequence: CDR1 SGHNT, CDR2 YYREEE (reference sequence). With 2 bases removed from V and 5 bases from J, the gap between germline ends came to 11 bases. CDR3 size: 13 residues. In DNA, the CDR3 is TGTGCCAGCAGCTTACAGGGAGCCCACGAGCAGTACTTC. Its translation: CASSLQGAHEQYF. Supplemented by reference TRBV5-4 and TRBJ2-7, the full variable domain reads ETGVTQSPTHLIKTRGQQVTLRCSSQSGHNTVSWYQQALGQGPQFIFQYYREEENGRGNFPPRFSGLQFPNYSSELNVNALELDDSALYLCASSLQGAHEQYFGPGTRLTVT.

Concerning this clone: Other DNA sequences in the sample encode the same CDR3. The chain has TRBV27 and TRBJ2-7, with 9 bases that match TRBD1. The CDR3 is 15 residues long. V shed 3 bases, J shed 0 bases, and the junction held 3 bases outside the gene matches. Germline CDR1 reads MNHEY; CDR2 reads SMNVEV (reference sequence). The CDR3 protein is CASSFQGQGSYEQYF. In DNA, the CDR3 is TGTGCCAGCAGTTTCCAGGGACAGGGCTCCTACGAGCAGTACTTC.

The rearrangement links TRBV5-1 to TRBJ1-1; no reliable D call. With 4 bases removed from V and 7 bases from J, the gap between germline ends came to 17 bases. This CDR3 is built from 14 residues. Per germline, CDR1 SGHRS and CDR2 YFSETQ. CDR3 bases: TGCGCCAGCAGCGCCTCGGTTCCTATCAGTGAAGCTTTCTTT. As protein: CASSASVPISEAFF.

The gene calls are TRBV7-2 and TRBJ1-1; unclear D gene. Trimming pared 2 bases from V and 6 bases from J, leaving 10 bases between. Germline V gives CDR1 SGHTA, CDR2 FQGNSA. The CDR3 runs 13 residues. CDR3 amino acids: CASSLRIRAEAFF. The CDR3 DNA is TGTGCCAGCAGCTTAAGAATAAGGGCTGAAGCTTTCTTT.

Comments on this clone: This same CDR3 is encoded by further DNA sequences in the sample. CDR3 sequence reads: CSAREYTEAFF. As DNA, the CDR3 is TGCAGTGCTAGGGAGTACACTGAAGCTTTCTTT. The chain combines TRBV20-1 with TRBJ1-1; no clear D gene. The CDR3 loop spans 11 amino acids. V lost 3 bases and J 3 bases, leaving 5 bases between the germline ends. In germline, CDR1 is DFQATT, CDR2 SNEGSKA (reference sequence).

The rearrangement joins TRBV4-1 to TRBJ2-1; 10 bases match TRBD2. The CDR3 has 20 amino acids. With 4 bases clipped from V and 5 bases from J, the junction kept 20 bases outside the gene matches. Per the germline V gene, CDR1 is MGHRA and CDR2 is YSYEKL. The CDR3 loop is CASSLEAGNSGRKGDNEQFF. CDR3 DNA sequence: TGCGCCAGCAGCCTAGAAGCGGGTAATAGCGGGAGGAAAGGGGACAATGAGCAGTTCTTC.

The chain has TRBV18 and TRBJ2-1; D gene uncertain. Deletions cut 3 bases from V and 5 bases from J, with 8 bases between. The CDR3 consists of 13 residues. Germline assignment: CDR1 KGHSH and CDR2 LQKENI. The chain's CDR3 is CASSPNWDNEQFF. The CDR3 DNA is TGTGCCAGCTCACCGAATTGGGACAATGAGCAGTTCTTC.

The rearrangement uses TRBV6-4 and TRBJ2-1; unclear D gene. The CDR3 contains 16 residues. The germline V gene has CDR1 MRHNA and CDR2 SNTAGT. V was cut by 6 bases and J by 0 bases, with 15 bases left in between. CDR3 sequence reads: CASSALPKPSYNEQFF. DNA of the CDR3: TGTGCCAGCAGCGCTCTGCCAAAACCCTCCTACAATGAGCAGTTCTTC.